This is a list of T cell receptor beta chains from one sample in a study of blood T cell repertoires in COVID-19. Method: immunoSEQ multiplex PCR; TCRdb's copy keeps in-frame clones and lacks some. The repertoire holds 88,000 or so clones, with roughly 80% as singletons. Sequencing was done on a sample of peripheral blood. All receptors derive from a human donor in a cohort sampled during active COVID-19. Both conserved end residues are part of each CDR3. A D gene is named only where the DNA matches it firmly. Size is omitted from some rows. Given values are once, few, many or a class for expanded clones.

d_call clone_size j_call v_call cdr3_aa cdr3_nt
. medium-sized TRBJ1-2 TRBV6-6 CASSYTAGELLSGYTF TGTGCCAGCAGTTACACAGCAGGGGAATTATTGAGTGGCTACACCTTC
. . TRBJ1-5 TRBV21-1 CASSKDGGGQRHQPQHF TGTGCCAGCAGCAAAGACGGAGGGGGACAGCGTCATCAGCCCCAGCATTTT
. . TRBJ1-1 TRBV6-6 CASREPDTEAFF TGTGCCTCCAGGGAACCGGACACTGAAGCTTTCTTT
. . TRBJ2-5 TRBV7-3 CASSPNGLVGETQYF TGTGCCAGCAGCCCCAACGGGTTGGTCGGGGAGACCCAGTACTTC
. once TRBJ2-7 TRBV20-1 CSASAGVTYEQYF TGCAGTGCTAGTGCTGGTGTGACTTACGAGCAGTACTTC
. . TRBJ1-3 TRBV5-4 CASSSPRGSGNTIYF TGTGCCAGCAGCTCGCCCCGGGGCTCTGGAAACACCATATATTTT
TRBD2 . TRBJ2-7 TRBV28 CASSYPGTSGYEQYF TGTGCCAGCAGCTACCCCGGGACTAGCGGTTACGAGCAGTACTTC
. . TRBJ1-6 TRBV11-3 CASSLDRRESSPLHF TGTGCCAGCAGCTTAGATCGACGGGAGAGTTCACCCCTCCACTTT
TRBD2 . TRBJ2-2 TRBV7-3 CASSALSPWTSGRPANTGELFF TGTGCCAGCAGCGCTTTGTCCCCCTGGACTAGCGGGAGACCCGCGAACACCGGGGAGCTGTTTTTT
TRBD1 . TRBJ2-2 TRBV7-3 CASSLGQGSSGELFF TGTGCCAGCAGCTTAGGACAGGGGAGTTCCGGGGAGCTGTTTTTT
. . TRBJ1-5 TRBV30 CAWSVSSGVSQPQHF TGTGCCTGGAGTGTAAGTTCGGGGGTGAGCCAGCCCCAGCATTTT